Described below is a single TCR beta chain sequence and its context. As yet, its antigen is unknown. The data were obtained in a study of TIL therapy for anti-PD-1-resistant metastatic lung cancer. Study-level results: TIL cultures after expansion showed higher clonality and lower diversity than baseline tumor (median about 6% vs 30%).

Stated time point: pre-treatment sample, taken before nivolumab and TIL therapy. Most excised metastases sampled were pleural nodules or supraclavicular lymph nodes. This was the immunoSEQ v3 assay. Libraries were sequenced to around 2 million read pairs (survey) or roughly 5-6.5 million (deep). Clones were read by immunoSEQ multiplex PCR, and TCRdb kept only the in-frame ones, dropping some. The repertoire holds over 7,500 clones, with 76% as singletons. CDR1 and CDR2 (germline): MNHEY, SVGAGI. The length of the CDR3 is 16 residues. J gave up 2 bases and V 0 bases, and 6 bases lay outside the gene matches.

The chain couples TRBV6-5 to TRBJ2-7, with 8 bases matching TRBD1. The receptor's source is a person between 25 and 80 years old with non-small cell lung cancer. This specimen consisted of tumor tissue, obtained at baseline. The CDR3 sequence is CASSYSLDRVTYEQYF. The CDR3 nucleotides are TGTGCCAGCAGTTACTCCTTGGACAGGGTGACCTACGAGCAGTACTTC.